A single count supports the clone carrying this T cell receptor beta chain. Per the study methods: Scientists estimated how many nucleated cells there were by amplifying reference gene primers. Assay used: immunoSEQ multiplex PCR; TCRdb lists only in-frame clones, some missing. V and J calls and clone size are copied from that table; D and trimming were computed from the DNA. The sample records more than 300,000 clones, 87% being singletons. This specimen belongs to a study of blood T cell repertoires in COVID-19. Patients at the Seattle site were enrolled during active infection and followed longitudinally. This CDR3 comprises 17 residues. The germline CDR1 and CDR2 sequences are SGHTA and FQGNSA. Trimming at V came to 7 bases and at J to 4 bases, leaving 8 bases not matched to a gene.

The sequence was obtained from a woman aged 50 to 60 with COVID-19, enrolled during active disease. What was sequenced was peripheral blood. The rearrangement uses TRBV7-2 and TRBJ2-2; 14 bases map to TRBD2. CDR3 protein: CASKKGTSGSITGELFF. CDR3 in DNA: TGTGCCAGCAAAAAAGGGACTAGCGGGAGTATCACCGGGGAGCTGTTTTTT.